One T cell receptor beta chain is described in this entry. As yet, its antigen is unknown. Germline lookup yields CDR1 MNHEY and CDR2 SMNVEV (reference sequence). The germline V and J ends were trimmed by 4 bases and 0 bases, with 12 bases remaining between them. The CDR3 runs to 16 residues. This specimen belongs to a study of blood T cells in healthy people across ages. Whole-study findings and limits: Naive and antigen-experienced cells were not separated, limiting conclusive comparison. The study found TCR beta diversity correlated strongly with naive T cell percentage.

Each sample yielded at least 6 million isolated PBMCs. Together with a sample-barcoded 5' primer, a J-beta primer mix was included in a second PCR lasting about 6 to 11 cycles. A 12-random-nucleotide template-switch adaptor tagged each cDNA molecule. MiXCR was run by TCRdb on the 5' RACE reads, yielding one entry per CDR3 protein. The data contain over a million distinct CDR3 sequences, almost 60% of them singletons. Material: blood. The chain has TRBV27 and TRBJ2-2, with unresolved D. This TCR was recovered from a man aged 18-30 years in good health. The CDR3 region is CASSSVLKSNTGELFF. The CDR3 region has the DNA TGTGCCAGCAGTTCCGTCCTAAAATCGAACACCGGGGAGCTGTTTTTT.